This section outlines one TCR beta chain sequence together with its context. Its antigen is still unknown. These data belong to a study of shared clonotypes between healthy human individuals. Study-wide context: A donor's plate count was three for CD4 naive and three for CD4 memory; CD8 naive had two and CD8 memory one.

General observations from the study: Large depth notwithstanding, sorted-subset sequencing proved incomplete by rarefaction.

The data were produced by immunoSEQ multiplex PCR, yet TCRdb's version contains in-frame clones alone and is incomplete. The sample has some 2,500,000 clones; over 85% are singletons. CDR3 size: 14 residues. CDR1 GTSNPN and CDR2 SVGIG come from the germline V gene (reference sequence). V was pared by 3 bases and J by 5 bases, with 6 bases of the junction left unmatched. Input material: naive CD4+ T cells from PBMCs. Subset meaning: CD45RA+ positively selected. This clonotype originated in a man aged 18 to 30 in good health. Some clones in this sample may be carry-over from other donors' samples. The chain employs TRBV30 and TRBJ2-1, with TRBD2 matching 8 bases. The CDR3 loop is CAWRLSTSDNEQFF. The CDR3 region has the DNA TGTGCCTGGAGGCTGTCGACTAGCGACAATGAGCAGTTCTTC.